The rows below give T cell receptor beta chains drawn from one sample of a study of shared clonotypes between healthy human individuals. Clones were sequenced by immunoSEQ multiplex PCR, and TCRdb holds only the in-frame ones, with some missing. The data contain about 560,000 clones, around 76% of them singletons. Sequenced input: PBMCs. These receptors were collected from a woman in her thirties or forties in good health. Some clones in this sample may be carry-over from other donors' samples. CDR3s include the opening cysteine and the closing phenylalanine or tryptophan. Each record gives: J gene, clone size, V gene, D gene, CDR3 protein, CDR3 DNA. The D gene is left open where the match is weak. Rows give clone size only sometimes, using once, few, many, or a class for an expanded clone.

TRBJ1-1 | - | TRBV5-1 | TRBD1 | CASTETGLNTEAFF | TGCGCCAGCACCGAGACAGGGTTGAACACTGAAGCTTTCTTT
TRBJ2-7 | once | TRBV19 | - | CASSIAQGPNYEQYF | TGTGCCAGTAGTATAGCACAAGGACCTAACTACGAGCAGTACTTC
TRBJ2-7 | - | TRBV27 | TRBD1 | CASSWTGGSEQYF | TGTGCCAGCAGTTGGACAGGGGGCTCCGAGCAGTACTTC
TRBJ1-1 | - | TRBV28 | - | CASTWRGTEAFF | TGTGCCAGCACCTGGAGGGGCACTGAAGCTTTCTTT
TRBJ2-2 | few | TRBV4-2 | TRBD2 | CASMTGLAGETGELFF | TGTGCCAGCATGACTGGACTAGCGGGAGAAACCGGGGAGCTGTTTTTT
TRBJ1-3 | - | TRBV12-5 | - | CASAKEGNTIYF | TGTGCTAGTGCCAAAGAAGGGAACACCATATATTTT
TRBJ2-7 | - | TRBV5-8 | TRBD1 | CASSIRDRASYEQYF | TGTGCCAGCAGCATACGGGACAGGGCCTCCTACGAGCAGTACTTC
TRBJ2-7 | - | TRBV7-2 | - | CASSLEGLASYEQYF | TGTGCCAGCAGCTTAGAAGGGCTAGCCTCCTACGAGCAGTACTTC
TRBJ2-2 | few | TRBV2 | - | CASSPRRGTNTGELFF | TGTGCCAGCAGTCCCCGGAGGGGAACGAACACCGGGGAGCTGTTTTTT
TRBJ1-4 | - | TRBV5-1 | - | CASSLGEQGGGGEKLFF | TGCGCCAGCAGCTTGGGGGAACAGGGAGGTGGAGGTGAAAAACTGTTTTTT
TRBJ1-2 | - | TRBV27 | TRBD1 | CASSITGTDGYTF | TGTGCCAGCAGTATTACCGGGACAGATGGCTACACCTTC
TRBJ2-7 | once | TRBV10-3 | - | CAISALASTYEQYF | TGTGCCATCAGTGCCCTAGCTTCCACCTACGAGCAGTACTTC
TRBJ2-1 | - | TRBV4-2 | TRBD2 | CASSQGVSGRATDEQFF | TGTGCCAGCAGCCAAGGTGTAAGCGGGAGGGCTACGGATGAGCAGTTCTTC
TRBJ2-3 | medium-sized | TRBV14 | - | CASSQALNLDTQYF | TGTGCCAGCAGCCAAGCATTGAATCTCGATACGCAGTATTTT
TRBJ2-7 | - | TRBV10-3 | TRBD2 | CATGASGSALSSYEQYF | TGTGCCACCGGGGCTAGCGGGAGCGCTCTTAGCTCCTACGAGCAGTACTTC
TRBJ2-1 | - | TRBV5-6 | TRBD2 | CASSWDSGSFYNEQFF | TGTGCCAGCAGCTGGGATAGCGGGAGCTTCTACAATGAGCAGTTCTTC
TRBJ2-7 | - | TRBV20-1 | - | CSVGGYEQYF | TGCAGTGTGGGGGGCTACGAGCAGTACTTC
TRBJ1-5 | once | TRBV28 | - | CASSSPTWNQPQHF | TGTGCCAGCAGTTCCCCGACATGGAATCAGCCCCAGCATTTT
TRBJ2-3 | - | TRBV11-1 | - | CASSLEVTDTQYF | TGTGCCAGCAGCTTAGAGGTCACGGATACGCAGTATTTT
TRBJ2-1 | - | TRBV12-5 | TRBD2 | CASGLSSGTSEYNEQFF | TGTGCTAGTGGTTTGTCGTCCGGGACTAGCGAGTACAATGAGCAGTTCTTC
TRBJ2-4 | - | TRBV27 | - | CASSSSPTSSPEGKNIQYF | TGTGCCAGCAGTTCGAGTCCAACTAGCTCCCCCGAGGGCAAAAACATTCAGTACTTC
TRBJ2-3 | - | TRBV30 | - | CAFPGPSTDTQYF | TGTGCCTTTCCGGGACCATCCACAGATACGCAGTATTTT
TRBJ1-2 | - | TRBV6-5 | - | CASSYGPDRLNYGYTF | TGTGCCAGCAGTTACGGGCCAGACAGACTTAACTATGGCTACACCTTC
TRBJ1-4 | - | TRBV5-1 | TRBD1 | CASSLGAGGEKLFF | TGCGCCAGCAGCTTGGGGGCAGGGGGAGAAAAACTGTTTTTT
TRBJ1-1 | few | TRBV15 | - | CATSRDRGEAFF | TGTGCCACCAGCAGAGATAGGGGTGAAGCTTTCTTT
TRBJ2-5 | - | TRBV2 | - | CASRGGSQETQYF | TGTGCCAGCAGAGGCGGCAGTCAAGAGACCCAGTACTTC
TRBJ2-3 | few | TRBV30 | - | CAWSVGQGMVDTQYF | TGTGCCTGGAGTGTAGGGCAGGGGATGGTAGATACGCAGTATTTT
TRBJ1-2 | - | TRBV28 | TRBD1 | CASSLAGGQGSGYTF | TGTGCCAGCAGTTTAGCGGGGGGACAGGGCTCTGGCTACACCTTC
TRBJ1-5 | - | TRBV19 | - | CASSSDGPRSLQPQHF | TGTGCCAGTAGTTCCGACGGACCAAGGTCCCTTCAGCCCCAGCATTTT
TRBJ2-1 | once | TRBV7-9 | - | CASSLNRNEQFF | TGTGCCAGCAGCTTAAATCGGAATGAGCAGTTCTTC
TRBJ1-5 | - | TRBV4-1 | TRBD1 | CASSQVDRGKPQHF | TGCGCCAGCAGCCAAGTTGACAGGGGGAAGCCCCAGCATTTT
TRBJ2-3 | few | TRBV7-9 | - | CASSQKDGPSTDTQYF | TGTGCCAGCAGCCAGAAGGACGGGCCCAGCACAGATACGCAGTATTTT
TRBJ1-2 | - | TRBV5-1 | - | CASSPGGFSYGYTF | TGCGCCAGCAGCCCGGGGGGGTTCTCCTATGGCTACACCTTC
TRBJ1-2 | - | TRBV30 | - | CACLFQGHGGYTF | TGTGCCTGCCTCTTTCAGGGTCATGGTGGCTACACCTTC
TRBJ1-5 | - | TRBV7-8 | - | CASSPYFQPQHF | TGTGCCAGCAGCCCCTATTTTCAGCCCCAGCATTTT
TRBJ2-3 | - | TRBV6-5 | - | CASSPSVDTQYF | TGTGCCAGCAGCCCCTCGGTGGATACGCAGTATTTT
TRBJ1-2 | - | TRBV5-6 | TRBD1 | CASSTNRGAYGYTF | TGTGCCAGCAGTACTAACAGGGGGGCCTATGGCTACACCTTC
TRBJ1-1 | - | TRBV6-1 | - | CASSESRRGAFF | TGTGCCAGCAGTGAAAGCAGACGGGGAGCTTTCTTT
TRBJ1-6 | - | TRBV28 | - | CASKRGNNSPLHF | TGTGCCAGCAAACGCGGGAATAATTCACCCCTCCACTTT
TRBJ2-3 | - | TRBV14 | TRBD2 | CASSPGTSGLTDTQYF | TGTGCCAGCAGCCCCGGTACTAGCGGACTCACAGATACGCAGTATTTT
TRBJ2-7 | - | TRBV19 | - | CASSIASQPYEQYF | TGTGCCAGTAGTATCGCTAGTCAGCCCTACGAGCAGTACTTC
TRBJ2-1 | - | TRBV7-3 | - | CASSLTSGRHNEQFF | TGTGCCAGCAGCTTAACGTCAGGGAGGCACAATGAGCAGTTCTTC
TRBJ1-1 | - | TRBV30 | TRBD1 | CAWSGQGATEAFF | TGTGCCTGGTCTGGACAGGGGGCCACTGAAGCTTTCTTT
TRBJ1-4 | - | TRBV29-1 | TRBD1 | CSVLTTGGDEKLFF | TGCAGCGTTCTGACGACAGGGGGCGACGAAAAACTGTTTTTT
TRBJ1-3 | - | TRBV7-2 | - | CASSSGWNTIYF | TGTGCCAGCAGCTCTGGTTGGAACACCATATATTTT
TRBJ2-3 | - | TRBV18 | - | CASSPTWRATDTQYF | TGTGCCAGCTCACCTACTTGGAGGGCCACAGATACGCAGTATTTT
TRBJ2-7 | - | TRBV7-2 | TRBD2 | CASSLIAGDEQYF | TGTGCCAGCAGCTTAATAGCGGGGGACGAGCAGTACTTC
TRBJ1-6 | - | TRBV6-5 | - | CASSYSHSPLHF | TGTGCCAGCAGTTACTCGCATTCACCCCTCCACTTT
TRBJ2-7 | once | TRBV7-2 | - | CASSDPGSLRYEQYF | TGTGCCAGCAGCGACCCCGGGAGCCTCCGCTACGAGCAGTACTTC
TRBJ2-3 | few | TRBV10-3 | - | CAISDSGSTDTQYF | TGTGCCATCAGTGACAGTGGTAGCACAGATACGCAGTACTTT
TRBJ1-1 | - | TRBV28 | - | CASTKALLGAFF | TGTGCCAGCACCAAGGCCCTCCTCGGTGCTTTCTTT
TRBJ2-7 | - | TRBV5-6 | - | CASSLDSIYEQYF | TGTGCCAGCAGCTTGGACAGTATTTACGAGCAGTACTTC
TRBJ2-1 | - | TRBV11-2 | TRBD2 | CASSYGLADPRGQFF | TGTGCCAGCAGTTACGGACTAGCGGACCCCAGGGGGCAGTTCTTC